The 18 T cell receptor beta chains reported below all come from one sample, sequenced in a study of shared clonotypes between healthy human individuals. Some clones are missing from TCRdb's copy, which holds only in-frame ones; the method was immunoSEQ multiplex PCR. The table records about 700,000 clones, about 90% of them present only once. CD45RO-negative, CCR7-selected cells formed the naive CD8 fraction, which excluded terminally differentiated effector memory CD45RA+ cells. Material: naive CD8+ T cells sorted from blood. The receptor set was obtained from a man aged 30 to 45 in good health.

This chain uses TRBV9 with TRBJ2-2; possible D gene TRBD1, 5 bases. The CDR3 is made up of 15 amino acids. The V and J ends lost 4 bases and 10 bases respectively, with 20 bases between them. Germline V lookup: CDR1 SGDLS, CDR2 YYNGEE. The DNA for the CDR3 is TGTGCCAGCAGCTCACCGACAGCCTTACCCACGGAGCTGTTTTTT. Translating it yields CASSSPTALPTELFF. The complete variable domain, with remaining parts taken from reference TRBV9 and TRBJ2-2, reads DSGVTQTPKHLITATGQRVTLRCSPRSGDLSVYWYQQSLDQGLQFLIQYYNGEERAKGNILERFSAQQFPDLHSELNLSSLELGDSALYFCASSSPTALPTELFFGEGSRLTVL.

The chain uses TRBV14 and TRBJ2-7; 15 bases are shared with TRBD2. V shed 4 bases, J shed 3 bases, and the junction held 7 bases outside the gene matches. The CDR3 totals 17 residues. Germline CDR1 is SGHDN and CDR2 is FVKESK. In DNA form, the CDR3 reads TGTGCCAGCAGCCTCTCCTGGACTAGCGGGAGGGACTACGAGCAGTACTTC. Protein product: CASSLSWTSGRDYEQYF.

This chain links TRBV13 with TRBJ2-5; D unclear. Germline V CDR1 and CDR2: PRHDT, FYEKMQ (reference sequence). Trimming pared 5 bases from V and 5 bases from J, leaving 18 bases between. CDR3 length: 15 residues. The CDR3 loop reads CASSHRDFSRETQYF. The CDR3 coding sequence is TGTGCCAGCAGCCACCGCGATTTTTCACGGGAGACCCAGTACTTC.

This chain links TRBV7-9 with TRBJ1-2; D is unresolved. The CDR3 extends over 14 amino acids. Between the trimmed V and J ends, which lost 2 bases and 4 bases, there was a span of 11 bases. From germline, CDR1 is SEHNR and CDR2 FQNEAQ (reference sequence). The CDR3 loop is CASSLNTEIYGYTF. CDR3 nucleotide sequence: TGTGCCAGCAGCTTAAATACAGAGATCTATGGCTACACCTTC.

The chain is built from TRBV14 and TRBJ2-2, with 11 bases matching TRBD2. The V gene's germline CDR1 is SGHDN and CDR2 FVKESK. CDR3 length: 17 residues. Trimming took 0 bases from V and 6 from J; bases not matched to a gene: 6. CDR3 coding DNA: TGTGCCAGCAGCCAAGATCAACTAGCGGGAGTATCCGGGGAGCTGTTTTTT. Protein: CASSQDQLAGVSGELFF.

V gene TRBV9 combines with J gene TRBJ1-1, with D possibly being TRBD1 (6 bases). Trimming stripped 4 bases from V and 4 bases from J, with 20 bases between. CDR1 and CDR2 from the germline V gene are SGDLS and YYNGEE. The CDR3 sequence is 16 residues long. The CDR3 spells CASSITSQGGSTEAFF. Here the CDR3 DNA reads TGTGCCAGCAGCATAACTTCACAGGGCGGGAGCACTGAAGCTTTCTTT.

CDR3 sequence (DNA): TGTGCCAGCAGTTACGGGACTAGCTCCTACAATGAGCAGTTCTTC. This translates into CASSYGTSSYNEQFF. V gene TRBV27 combines with J gene TRBJ2-1, with 8 bases fitting TRBD2. This CDR3 has 15 residues. The V and J ends lost 4 bases and 0 bases, in that order; junction bases with no gene match: 2. The germline V gene has CDR1 MNHEY and CDR2 SMNVEV (reference sequence).

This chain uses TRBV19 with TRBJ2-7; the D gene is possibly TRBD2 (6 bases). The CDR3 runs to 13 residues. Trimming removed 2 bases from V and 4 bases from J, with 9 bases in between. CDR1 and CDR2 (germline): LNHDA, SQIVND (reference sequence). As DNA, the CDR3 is TGTGCCAGTAGTATATATGCGGGGTACGAGCAGTACTTC. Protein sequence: CASSIYAGYEQYF.

The CDR3 DNA sequence: TGTGCCAGCAGTTACAGGAAAAGCAATCAGCCCCAGCATTTT. It encodes CASSYRKSNQPQHF. The V and J genes are TRBV6-5 and TRBJ1-5; D gene unclear. This CDR3 region has 14 residues. Germline V gene lookup returns CDR1 MNHEY and CDR2 SVGAGI. The ends were cut back, 2 bases at V and 1 base at J, with 6 bases in the middle.

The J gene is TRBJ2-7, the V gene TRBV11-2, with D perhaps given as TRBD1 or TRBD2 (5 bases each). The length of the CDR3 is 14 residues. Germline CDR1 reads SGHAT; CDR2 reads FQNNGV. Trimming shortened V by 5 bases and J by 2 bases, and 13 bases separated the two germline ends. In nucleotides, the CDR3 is TGTGCCAGCAGCCCAGGGCTAGCCCCCTACGAGCAGTACTTC. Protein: CASSPGLAPYEQYF. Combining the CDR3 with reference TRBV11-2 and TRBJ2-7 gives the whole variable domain EAGVAQSPRYKIIEKRQSVAFWCNPISGHATLYWYQQILGQGPKLLIQFQNNGVVDDSQLPKDRFSAERLKGVDSTLKIQPAKLEDSAVYLCASSPGLAPYEQYFGPGTRLTVT.

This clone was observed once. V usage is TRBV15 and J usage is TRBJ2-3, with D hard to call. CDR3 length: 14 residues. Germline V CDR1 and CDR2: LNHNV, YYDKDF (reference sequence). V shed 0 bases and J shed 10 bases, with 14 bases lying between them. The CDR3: CATSRDLPPDAQYF. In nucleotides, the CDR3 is TGTGCCACCAGCAGAGATTTACCGCCCGATGCGCAGTATTTT.

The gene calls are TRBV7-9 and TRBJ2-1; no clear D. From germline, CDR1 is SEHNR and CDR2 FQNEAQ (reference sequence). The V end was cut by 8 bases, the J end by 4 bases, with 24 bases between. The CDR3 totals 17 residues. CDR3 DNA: TGTGCCAGCCCCGCCCGTAAGCTCAACCCTACTTACAATGAGCAGTTCTTC. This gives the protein CASPARKLNPTYNEQFF. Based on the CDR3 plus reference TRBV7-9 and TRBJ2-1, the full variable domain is DTGVSQNPRHKITKRGQNVTFRCDPISEHNRLYWYRQTLGQGPEFLTYFQNEAQLEKSRLLSDRFSAERPKGSFSTLEIQRTEQGDSAMYLCASPARKLNPTYNEQFFGPGTRLTVL.

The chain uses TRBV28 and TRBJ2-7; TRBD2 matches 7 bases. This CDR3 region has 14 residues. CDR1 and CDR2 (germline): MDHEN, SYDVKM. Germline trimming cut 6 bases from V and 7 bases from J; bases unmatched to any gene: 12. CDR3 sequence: CASRERGLFSEQYF. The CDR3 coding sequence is TGTGCCAGCAGGGAGCGGGGTTTGTTCAGTGAGCAGTACTTC.

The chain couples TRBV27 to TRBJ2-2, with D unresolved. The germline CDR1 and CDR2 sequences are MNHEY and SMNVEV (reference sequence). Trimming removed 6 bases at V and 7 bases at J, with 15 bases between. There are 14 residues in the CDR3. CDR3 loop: CASRIGVLNGELFF. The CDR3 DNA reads TGTGCCAGCAGAATCGGAGTCTTGAACGGGGAGCTGTTTTTT.

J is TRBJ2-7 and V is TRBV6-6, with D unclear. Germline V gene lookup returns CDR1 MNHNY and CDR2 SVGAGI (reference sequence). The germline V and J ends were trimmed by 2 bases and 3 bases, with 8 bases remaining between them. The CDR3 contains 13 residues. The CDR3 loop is CASSYDLVYEQYF. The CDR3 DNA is TGTGCCAGCAGTTACGACCTAGTCTACGAGCAGTACTTC.

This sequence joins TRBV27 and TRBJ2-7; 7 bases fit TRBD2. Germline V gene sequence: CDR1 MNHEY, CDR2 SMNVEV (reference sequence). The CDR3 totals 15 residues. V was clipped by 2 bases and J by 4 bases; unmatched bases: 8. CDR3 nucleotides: TGTGCCAGCAGTTTACCGGGTCGGGGGGTATACGAGCAGTACTTC. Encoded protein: CASSLPGRGVYEQYF.

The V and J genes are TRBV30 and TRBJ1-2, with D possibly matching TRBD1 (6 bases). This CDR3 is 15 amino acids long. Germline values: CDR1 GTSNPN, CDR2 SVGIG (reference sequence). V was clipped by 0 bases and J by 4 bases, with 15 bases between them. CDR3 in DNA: TGTGCCTGGAGTGTACAATCGGGGACAAGCTATGGCTACACCTTC. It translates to CAWSVQSGTSYGYTF.

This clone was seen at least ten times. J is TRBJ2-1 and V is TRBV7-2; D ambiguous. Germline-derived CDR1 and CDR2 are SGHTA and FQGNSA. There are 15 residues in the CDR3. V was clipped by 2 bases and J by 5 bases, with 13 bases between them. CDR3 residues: CASSLWLARNNEQFF. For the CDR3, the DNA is TGTGCCAGCAGCTTATGGTTAGCTAGAAACAATGAGCAGTTCTTC.